This T cell receptor beta chain originates from a study of tumor-infiltrating lymphocytes in glioblastoma multiforme. Study-wide results and limits: Clone frequencies may be distorted by unequal TCR transcripts per cell.

In regard to this clonotype: Its antigen is currently unknown.

Multiple V-beta primers and a C-beta primer amplified TCRB from RNA. TCRB cDNA was made from 0.5 ug total RNA. TCRdb reprocessed the multiplex PCR reads via MiXCR and lists one record per CDR3 protein. The table has approximately 20,000 distinct CDR3 sequences, 65% to 80% seen once. Input material: peripheral blood. The TCR was taken from a male donor with glioblastoma.

The CDR3 DNA reads TGCGCCAGCAGCCAAGAGGCCCGGTTAACCTACAATGAGCAGTTCTTC. Translated: CASSQEARLTYNEQFF. The V and J genes are TRBV4-1 and TRBJ2-1; D unresolved. The ends were cut back, 0 bases at V and 2 bases at J, with 11 bases in the middle. The CDR3 contains 16 residues. From germline, CDR1 is MGHRA and CDR2 YSYEKL.